This T cell receptor (beta chain) comes out of a study of identifying expanded T cells in peripheral blood. The study, taken as a whole, reports: About 1.2 clones differed between technical replicates, versus roughly 16 and 20 over time.

Only in-frame clones appear in the TCRdb table, and some are missing; sequencing was by immunoSEQ multiplex PCR. The table includes 65,000 to 95,000 clones, roughly 89% detected once. Concerning this clone itself: Its antigen is not known.

This clonotype originated in a person aged 18 to 69 in good health. Sequenced sample: blood.

The CDR3 nucleotides read TGTGCCAGCAGACCGTCCTACAGGGGACTTCACTACGAGCAGTACTTC. Translated: CASRPSYRGLHYEQYF. The chain combines TRBV27 with TRBJ2-7; TRBD1 might be the D (7 bases). Germline assignment: CDR1 MNHEY and CDR2 SMNVEV (reference sequence). The CDR3 covers 16 residues. Deletions cut 6 bases from V and 3 bases from J, with 21 bases between.